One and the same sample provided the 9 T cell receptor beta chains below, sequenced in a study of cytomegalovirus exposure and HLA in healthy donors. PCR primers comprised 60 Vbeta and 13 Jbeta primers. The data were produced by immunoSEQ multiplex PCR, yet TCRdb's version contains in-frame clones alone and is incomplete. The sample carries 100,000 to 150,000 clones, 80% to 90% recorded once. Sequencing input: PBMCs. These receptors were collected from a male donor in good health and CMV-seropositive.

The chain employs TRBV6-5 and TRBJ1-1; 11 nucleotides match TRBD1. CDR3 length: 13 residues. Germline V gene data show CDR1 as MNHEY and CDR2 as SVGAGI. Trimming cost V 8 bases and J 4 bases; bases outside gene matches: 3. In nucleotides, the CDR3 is TGTGCCAGCCGGGACAGGGGGAGCACTGAAGCTTTCTTT. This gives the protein CASRDRGSTEAFF.

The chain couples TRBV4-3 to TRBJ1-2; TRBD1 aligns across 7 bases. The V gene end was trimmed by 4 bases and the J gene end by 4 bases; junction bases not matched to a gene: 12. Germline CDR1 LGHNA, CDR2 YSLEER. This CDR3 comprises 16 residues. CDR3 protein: CASSPQGPGTAYGYTF. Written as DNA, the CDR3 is TGCGCCAGCAGCCCACAGGGCCCCGGGACAGCCTATGGCTACACCTTC.

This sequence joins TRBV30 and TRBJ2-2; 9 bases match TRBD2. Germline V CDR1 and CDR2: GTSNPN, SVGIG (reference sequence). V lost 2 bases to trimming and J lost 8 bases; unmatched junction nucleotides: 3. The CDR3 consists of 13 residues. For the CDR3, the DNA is TGTGCCTGGAGTAGGCTAGCGGGAGGGGAGCTGTTTTTT. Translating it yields CAWSRLAGGELFF.

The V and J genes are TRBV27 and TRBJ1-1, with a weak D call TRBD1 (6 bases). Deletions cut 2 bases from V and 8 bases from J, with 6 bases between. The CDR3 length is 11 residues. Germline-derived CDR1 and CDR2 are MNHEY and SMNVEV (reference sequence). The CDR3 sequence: CASSLGTEAFF. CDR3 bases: TGTGCCAGCAGTTTAGGGACAGAAGCTTTCTTT.

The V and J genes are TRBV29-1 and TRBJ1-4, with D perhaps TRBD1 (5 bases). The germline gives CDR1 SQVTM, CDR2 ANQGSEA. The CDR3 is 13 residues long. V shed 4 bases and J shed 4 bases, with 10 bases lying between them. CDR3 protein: CSVVGQSNEKLFF. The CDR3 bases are TGCAGCGTTGTGGGGCAAAGTAATGAAAAACTGTTTTTT.

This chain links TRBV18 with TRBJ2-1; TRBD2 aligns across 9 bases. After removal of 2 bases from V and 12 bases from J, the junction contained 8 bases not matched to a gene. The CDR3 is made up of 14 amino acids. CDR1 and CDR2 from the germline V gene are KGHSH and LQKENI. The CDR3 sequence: CASSPGTSLDGQFF. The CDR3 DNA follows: TGTGCCAGCTCACCAGGGACTAGCTTGGATGGGCAGTTCTTC. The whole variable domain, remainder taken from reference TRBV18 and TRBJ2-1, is NAGVMQNPRHLVRRRGQEARLRCSPMKGHSHVYWYRQLPEEGLKFMVYLQKENIIDESGMPKERFSAEFPKEGPSILRIQQVVRGDSAAYFCASSPGTSLDGQFFGPGTRLTVL.

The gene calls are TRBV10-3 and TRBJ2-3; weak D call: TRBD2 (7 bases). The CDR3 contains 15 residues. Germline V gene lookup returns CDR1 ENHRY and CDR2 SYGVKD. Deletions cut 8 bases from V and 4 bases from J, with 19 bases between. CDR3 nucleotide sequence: TGTGCCATCTCGGGGGGCTCCGGGAGGCCAGATACGCAGTATTTT. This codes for CAISGGSGRPDTQYF.

The DNA of the CDR3 is TGTGCCATCAGTGGAAAGGGGACTCCGAACACCGGGGAGCTGTTTTTT. Translating gives CAISGKGTPNTGELFF. The chain uses TRBV10-3 and TRBJ2-2, with D possibly TRBD2 on 6 matching bases. The V end lost 4 bases, the J end lost 0 bases, and 12 bases lay between the germline ends. The CDR3 sequence is 16 residues long. Germline assignment: CDR1 ENHRY and CDR2 SYGVKD.

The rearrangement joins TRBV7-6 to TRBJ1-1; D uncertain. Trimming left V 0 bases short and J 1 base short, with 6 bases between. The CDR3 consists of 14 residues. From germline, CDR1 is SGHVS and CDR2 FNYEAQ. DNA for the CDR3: TGTGCCAGCAGCTTAGCGGGCACGAACACTGAAGCTTTCTTT. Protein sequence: CASSLAGTNTEAFF.